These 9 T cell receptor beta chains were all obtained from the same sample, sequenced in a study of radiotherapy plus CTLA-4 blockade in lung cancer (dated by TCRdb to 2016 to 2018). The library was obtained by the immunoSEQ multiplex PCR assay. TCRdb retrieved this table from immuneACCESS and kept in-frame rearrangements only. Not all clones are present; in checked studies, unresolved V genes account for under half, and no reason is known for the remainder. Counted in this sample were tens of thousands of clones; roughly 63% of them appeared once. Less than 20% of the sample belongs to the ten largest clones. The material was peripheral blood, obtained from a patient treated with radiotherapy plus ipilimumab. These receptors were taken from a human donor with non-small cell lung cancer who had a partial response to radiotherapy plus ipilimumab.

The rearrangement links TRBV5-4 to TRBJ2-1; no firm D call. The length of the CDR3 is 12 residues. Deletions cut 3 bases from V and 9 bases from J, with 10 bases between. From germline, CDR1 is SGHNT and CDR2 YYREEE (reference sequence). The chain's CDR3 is CASSSPLREQFF. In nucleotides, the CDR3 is TGTGCCAGCAGCTCCCCTTTGCGTGAGCAGTTCTTC.

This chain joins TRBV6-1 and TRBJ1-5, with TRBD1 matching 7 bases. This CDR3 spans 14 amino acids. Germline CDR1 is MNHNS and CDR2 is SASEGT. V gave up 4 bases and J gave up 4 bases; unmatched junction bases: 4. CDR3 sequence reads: CASSAGQTNQPQHF. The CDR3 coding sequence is TGTGCCAGCAGTGCGGGACAGACGAATCAGCCCCAGCATTTT.

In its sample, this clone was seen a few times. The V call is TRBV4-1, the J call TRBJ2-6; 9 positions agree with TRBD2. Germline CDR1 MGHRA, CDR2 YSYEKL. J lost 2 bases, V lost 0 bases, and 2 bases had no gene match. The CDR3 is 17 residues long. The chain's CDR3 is CASSQDSGGAGANVLTF. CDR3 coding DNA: TGCGCCAGCAGCCAAGATAGCGGGGGCGCTGGGGCCAACGTCCTGACTTTC.

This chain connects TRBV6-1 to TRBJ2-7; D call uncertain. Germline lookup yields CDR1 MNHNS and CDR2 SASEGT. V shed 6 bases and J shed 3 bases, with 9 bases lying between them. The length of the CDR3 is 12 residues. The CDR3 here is CASSLDFYEQYF. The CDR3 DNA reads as TGTGCCAGCAGCCTCGACTTCTACGAGCAGTACTTC.

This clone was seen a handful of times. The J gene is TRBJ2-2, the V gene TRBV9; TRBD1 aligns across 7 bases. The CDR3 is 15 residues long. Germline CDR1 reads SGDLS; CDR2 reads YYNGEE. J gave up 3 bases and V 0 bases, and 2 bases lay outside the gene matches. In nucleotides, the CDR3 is TGTGCCAGCAGCGTAGCTGGGACAGACACCGGGGAGCTGTTTTTT. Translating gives CASSVAGTDTGELFF.

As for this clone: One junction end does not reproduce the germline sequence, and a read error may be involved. The CDR3 region is CASSPPGGPFLF. The DNA of the CDR3 is TGTGCCAGCAGCCCCCCCGGGGGACCTTTCTTGTTC. The chain has TRBV7-8 and TRBJ1-2; D possibly corresponds to TRBD1 (5 bases). Germline lookup yields CDR1 SGHVS and CDR2 FQNEAQ. There are 12 residues in the CDR3.

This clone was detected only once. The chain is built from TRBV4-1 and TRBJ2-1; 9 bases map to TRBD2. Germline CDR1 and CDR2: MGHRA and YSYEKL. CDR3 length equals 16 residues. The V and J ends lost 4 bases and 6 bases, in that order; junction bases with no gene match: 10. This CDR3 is CASSPPELAGRNEQFF. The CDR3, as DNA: TGCGCCAGCAGCCCCCCAGAGCTAGCGGGACGCAATGAGCAGTTCTTC.

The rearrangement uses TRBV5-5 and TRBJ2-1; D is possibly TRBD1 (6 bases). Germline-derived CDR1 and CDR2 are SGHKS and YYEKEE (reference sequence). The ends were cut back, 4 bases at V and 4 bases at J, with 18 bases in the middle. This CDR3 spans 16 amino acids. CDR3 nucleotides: TGTGCCAGCAGCAGGGGGTTAGCCCCGGGATACAATGAGCAGTTCTTC. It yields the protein CASSRGLAPGYNEQFF. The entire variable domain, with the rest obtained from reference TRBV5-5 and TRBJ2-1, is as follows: DAGVTQSPTHLIKTRGQQVTLRCSPISGHKSVSWYQQVLGQGPQFIFQYYEKEERGRGNFPDRFSARQFPNYSSELNVNALLLGDSALYLCASSRGLAPGYNEQFFGPGTRLTVL.

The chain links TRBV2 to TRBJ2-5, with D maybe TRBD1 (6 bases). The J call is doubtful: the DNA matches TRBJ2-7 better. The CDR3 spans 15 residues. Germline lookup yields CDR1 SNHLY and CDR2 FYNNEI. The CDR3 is CASSRQVLNDYEQYF. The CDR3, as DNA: TGTGCCAGCAGCCGACAGGTTCTTAACGACTACGAGCAGTACTTC.